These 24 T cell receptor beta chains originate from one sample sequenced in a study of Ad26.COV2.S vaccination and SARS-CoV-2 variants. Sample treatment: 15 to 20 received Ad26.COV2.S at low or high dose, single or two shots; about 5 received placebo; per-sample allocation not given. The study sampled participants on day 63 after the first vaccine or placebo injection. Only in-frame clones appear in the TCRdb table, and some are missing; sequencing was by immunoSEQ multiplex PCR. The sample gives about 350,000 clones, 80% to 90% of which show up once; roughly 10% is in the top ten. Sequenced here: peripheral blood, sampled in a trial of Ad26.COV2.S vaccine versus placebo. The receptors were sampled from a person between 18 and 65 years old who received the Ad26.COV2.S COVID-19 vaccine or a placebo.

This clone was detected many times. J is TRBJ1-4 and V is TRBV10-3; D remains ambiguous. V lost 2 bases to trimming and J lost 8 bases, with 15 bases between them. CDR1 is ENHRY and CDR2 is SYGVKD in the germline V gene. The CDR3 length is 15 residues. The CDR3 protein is CAISEGSSLDEKLFF. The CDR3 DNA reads TGTGCCATCAGTGAGGGAAGCTCCCTAGACGAAAAACTGTTTTTT.

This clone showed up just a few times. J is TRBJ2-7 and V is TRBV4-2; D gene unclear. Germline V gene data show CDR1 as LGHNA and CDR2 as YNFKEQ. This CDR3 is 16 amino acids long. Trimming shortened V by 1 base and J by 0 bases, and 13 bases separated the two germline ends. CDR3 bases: TGTGCCAGCAGCCAAGCGCAAGGAGCCAGCTCCTACGAGCAGTACTTC. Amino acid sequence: CASSQAQGASSYEQYF.

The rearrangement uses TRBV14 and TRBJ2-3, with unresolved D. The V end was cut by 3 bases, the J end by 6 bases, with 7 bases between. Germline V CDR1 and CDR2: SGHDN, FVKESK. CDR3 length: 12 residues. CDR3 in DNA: TGTGCCAGCAGCCAGACCCCCGATACGCAGTATTTT. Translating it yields CASSQTPDTQYF.

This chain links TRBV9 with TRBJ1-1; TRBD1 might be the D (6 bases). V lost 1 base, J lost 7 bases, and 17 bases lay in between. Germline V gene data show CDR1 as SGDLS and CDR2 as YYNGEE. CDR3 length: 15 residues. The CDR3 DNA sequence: TGTGCCAGCAGCGTAATTCCCGACAGGCTCAATGAAGCTTTCTTT. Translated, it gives CASSVIPDRLNEAFF.

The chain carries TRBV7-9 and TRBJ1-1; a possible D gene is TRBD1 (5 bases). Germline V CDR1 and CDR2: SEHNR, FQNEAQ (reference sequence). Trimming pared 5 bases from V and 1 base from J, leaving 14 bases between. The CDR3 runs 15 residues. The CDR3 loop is CASSPRGGRNTEAFF. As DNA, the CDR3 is TGTGCCAGCAGCCCGCGCGGGGGTCGGAACACTGAAGCTTTCTTT.

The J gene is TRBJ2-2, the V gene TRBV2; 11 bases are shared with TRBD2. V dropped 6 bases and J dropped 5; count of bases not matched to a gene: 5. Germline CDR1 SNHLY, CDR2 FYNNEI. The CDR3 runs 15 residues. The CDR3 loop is CASRLTSGRTGELFF. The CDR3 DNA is TGTGCCAGCAGGCTAACTAGCGGGAGAACCGGGGAGCTGTTTTTT.

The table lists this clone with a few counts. CDR3 loop: CASSSDVAYGYTF. CDR3 coding DNA: TGTGCCAGCAGTTCCGATGTGGCCTATGGCTACACCTTC. V usage is TRBV25-1 and J usage is TRBJ1-2; no definite D call. Between the trimmed V and J ends, which lost 5 bases and 4 bases, there was a span of 11 bases. Germline V CDR1 and CDR2: MGHDK, SYGVNS. This CDR3 is built from 13 residues.

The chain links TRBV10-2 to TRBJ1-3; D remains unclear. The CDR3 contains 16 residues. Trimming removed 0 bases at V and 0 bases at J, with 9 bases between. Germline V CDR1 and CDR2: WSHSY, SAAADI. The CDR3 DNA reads TGCGCCAGCAGTGAGTCGTGGAGGGACTCTGGAAACACCATATATTTT. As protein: CASSESWRDSGNTIYF.

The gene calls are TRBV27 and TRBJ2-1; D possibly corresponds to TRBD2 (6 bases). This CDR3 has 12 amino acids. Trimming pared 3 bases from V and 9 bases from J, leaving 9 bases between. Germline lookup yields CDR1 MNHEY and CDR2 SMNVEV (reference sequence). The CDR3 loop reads CASSFLEGEQFF. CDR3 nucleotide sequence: TGTGCCAGCAGTTTTTTGGAGGGTGAGCAGTTCTTC.

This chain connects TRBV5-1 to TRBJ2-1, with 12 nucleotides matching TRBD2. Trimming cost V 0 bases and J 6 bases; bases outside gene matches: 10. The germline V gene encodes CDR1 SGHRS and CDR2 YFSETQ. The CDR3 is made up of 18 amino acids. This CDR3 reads CASSLVASGRAIVNEQFF. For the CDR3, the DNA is TGCGCCAGCAGCTTGGTGGCTAGCGGGAGGGCCATTGTCAATGAGCAGTTCTTC.

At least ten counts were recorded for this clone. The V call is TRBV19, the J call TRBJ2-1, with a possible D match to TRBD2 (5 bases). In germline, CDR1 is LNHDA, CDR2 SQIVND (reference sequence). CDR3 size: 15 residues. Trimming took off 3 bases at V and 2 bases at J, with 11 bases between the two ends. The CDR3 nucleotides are TGTGCCAGTAGTATCAGCGGAGACCCCTACAATGAGCAGTTCTTC. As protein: CASSISGDPYNEQFF. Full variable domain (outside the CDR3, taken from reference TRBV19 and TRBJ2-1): DGGITQSPKYLFRKEGQNVTLSCEQNLNHDAMYWYRQDPGQGLRLIYYSQIVNDFQKGDIAEGYSVSREKKESFPLTVTSAQKNPTAFYLCASSISGDPYNEQFFGPGTRLTVL.

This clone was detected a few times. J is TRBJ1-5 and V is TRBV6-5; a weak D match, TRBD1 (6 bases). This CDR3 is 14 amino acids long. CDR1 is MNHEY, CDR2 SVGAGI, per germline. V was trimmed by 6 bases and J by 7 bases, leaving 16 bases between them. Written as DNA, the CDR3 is TGTGCCAGCAGCGCCACAGGGCCAGGGCAGCCCCAGCATTTT. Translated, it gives CASSATGPGQPQHF.

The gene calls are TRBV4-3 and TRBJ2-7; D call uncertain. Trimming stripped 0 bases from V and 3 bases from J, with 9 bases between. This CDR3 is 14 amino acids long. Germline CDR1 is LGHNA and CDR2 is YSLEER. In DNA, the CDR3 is TGCGCCAGCAGCCAAGATAAGTGGGTCTACGAGCAGTACTTC. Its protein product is CASSQDKWVYEQYF.

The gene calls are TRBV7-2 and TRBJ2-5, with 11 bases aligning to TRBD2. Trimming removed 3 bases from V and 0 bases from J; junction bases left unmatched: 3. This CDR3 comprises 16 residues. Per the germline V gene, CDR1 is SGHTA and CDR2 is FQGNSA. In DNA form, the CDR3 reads TGTGCCAGCAGCTTCCTAGCGGGGGGATACCAAGAGACCCAGTACTTC. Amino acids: CASSFLAGGYQETQYF.

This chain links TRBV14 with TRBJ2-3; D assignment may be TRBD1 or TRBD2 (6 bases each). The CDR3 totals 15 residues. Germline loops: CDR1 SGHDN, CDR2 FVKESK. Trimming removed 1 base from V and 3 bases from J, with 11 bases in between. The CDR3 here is CASSQGGARTDTQYF. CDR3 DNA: TGTGCCAGCAGCCAAGGGGGGGCGCGAACAGATACGCAGTATTTT.

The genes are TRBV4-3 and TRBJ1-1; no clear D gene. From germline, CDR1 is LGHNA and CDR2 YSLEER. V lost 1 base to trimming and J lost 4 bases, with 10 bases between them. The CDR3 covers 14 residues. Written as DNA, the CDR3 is TGCGCCAGCAGCCAAGCGTCAAGGAGCACTGAAGCTTTCTTT. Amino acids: CASSQASRSTEAFF.

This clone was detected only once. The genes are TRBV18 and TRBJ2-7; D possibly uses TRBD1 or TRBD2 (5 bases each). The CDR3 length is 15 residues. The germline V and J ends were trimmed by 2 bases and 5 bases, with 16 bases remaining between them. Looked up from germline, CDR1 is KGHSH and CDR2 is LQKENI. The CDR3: CASSPAAGTAHEQYF. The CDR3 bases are TGTGCCAGCTCACCAGCGGCAGGGACGGCACACGAGCAGTACTTC.

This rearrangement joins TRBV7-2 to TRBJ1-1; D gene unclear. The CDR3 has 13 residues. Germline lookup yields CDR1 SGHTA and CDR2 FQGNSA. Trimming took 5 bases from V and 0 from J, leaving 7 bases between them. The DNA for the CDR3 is TGTGCCAGCAGCCCGCCCGTGAACACTGAAGCTTTCTTT. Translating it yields CASSPPVNTEAFF.

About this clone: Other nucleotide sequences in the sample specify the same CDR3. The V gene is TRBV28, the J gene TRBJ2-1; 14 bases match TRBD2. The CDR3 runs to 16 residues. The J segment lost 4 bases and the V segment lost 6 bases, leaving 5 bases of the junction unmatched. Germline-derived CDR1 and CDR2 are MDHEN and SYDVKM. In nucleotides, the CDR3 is TGTGCCAGCAGCCCCGGGACTAGCGGGAGTTACAATGAGCAGTTCTTC. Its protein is CASSPGTSGSYNEQFF.

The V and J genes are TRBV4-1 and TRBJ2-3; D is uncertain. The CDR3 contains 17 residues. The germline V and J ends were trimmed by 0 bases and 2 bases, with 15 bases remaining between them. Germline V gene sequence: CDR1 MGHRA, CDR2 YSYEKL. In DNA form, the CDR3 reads TGCGCCAGCAGCCAAGAGATGGCAGGCACCCCCACAGATACGCAGTATTTT. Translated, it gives CASSQEMAGTPTDTQYF.

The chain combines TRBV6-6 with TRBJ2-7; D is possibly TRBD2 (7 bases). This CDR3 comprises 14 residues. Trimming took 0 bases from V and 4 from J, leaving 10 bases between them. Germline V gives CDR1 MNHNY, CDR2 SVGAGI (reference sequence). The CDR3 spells CASSYSRGGYEQYF. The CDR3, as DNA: TGTGCCAGCAGTTACTCGAGGGGGGGGTACGAGCAGTACTTC.

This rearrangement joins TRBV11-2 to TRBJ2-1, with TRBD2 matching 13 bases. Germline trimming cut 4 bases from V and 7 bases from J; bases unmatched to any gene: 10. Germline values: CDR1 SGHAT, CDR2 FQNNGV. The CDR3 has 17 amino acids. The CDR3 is CASSSYGMGLAGNEQFF. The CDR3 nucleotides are TGTGCCAGCAGCTCATACGGAATGGGACTAGCGGGAAATGAGCAGTTCTTC.

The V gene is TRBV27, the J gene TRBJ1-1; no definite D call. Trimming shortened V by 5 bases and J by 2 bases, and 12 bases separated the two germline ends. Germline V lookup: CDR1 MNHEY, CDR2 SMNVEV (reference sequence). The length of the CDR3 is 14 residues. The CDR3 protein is CASSPTGINTEAFF. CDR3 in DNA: TGTGCCAGCAGTCCGACGGGGATTAACACTGAAGCTTTCTTT.

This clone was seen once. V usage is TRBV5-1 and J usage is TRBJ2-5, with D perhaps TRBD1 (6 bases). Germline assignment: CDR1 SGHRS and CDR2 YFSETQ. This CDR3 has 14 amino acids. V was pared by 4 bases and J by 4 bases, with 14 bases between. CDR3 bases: TGCGCCAGCAGCGGCAGGACAGCTGGAGAGACCCAGTACTTC. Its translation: CASSGRTAGETQYF.